The present entry profiles one TCR beta chain with its context. Its matching antigen is unknown. At one end, the junction sequence differs from germline, possibly due to a read error. Each of the donors was a healthy bone marrow donor. These data are taken from a study of cytomegalovirus exposure and HLA in healthy donors. Broader study findings: The majority of CMV-associated TCR beta chains were reported as apparently HLA-restricted in a later analysis.

The PCR used 60 Vbeta and 13 Jbeta primers. This table comes from immunoSEQ multiplex PCR, and its TCRdb copy is limited to in-frame clones, with some not included. Of about 140,000 clones detected, 80% appear once; the ten largest clones hold less than 3%. Germline values: CDR1 SSHAT, CDR2 FNYEAQ (reference sequence). This CDR3 has 14 amino acids. This receptor was identified in a man in his forties or fifties in good health and CMV-seronegative. The specimen sequenced was PBMCs. This chain connects TRBV7-7 to TRBJ2-5, with TRBD1 matching over 7 bases. The CDR3 is CASSLQGLQETQYF. The CDR3 region has the DNA TGTGCTAGCAGCCTACAGGGGCTCCAAGAGACCCAGTACTTC.